This TCR beta chain was sequenced in a study of a mutant IDH1 vaccine in newly diagnosed glioma. Overall study results and limits: Roughly 93% of patients showed vaccine-induced immune responses across multiple MHC alleles.

Germline V lookup: CDR1 SGHVS, CDR2 FQNEAQ. Trimming left V 0 bases short and J 4 bases short, with 13 bases between. The CDR3 covers 16 residues. Profiled with immunoSEQ multiplex PCR; TCRdb holds only in-frame clones, not every one. The repertoire holds about 58,000 clones, with around 80% as singletons. About this clone: The antigen is undetermined.

Time point reported: week 5, during vaccination. Every vaccination contained 300 ug of the mutant IDH1 20-mer peptide and was paired with topical imiquimod. The chain is built from TRBV7-8 and TRBJ1-5, with D possibly TRBD1 on 5 matching bases. The sequence derives from a woman between 50 and 59 years old with glioma. The specimen comprised PBMCs, sampled from a glioma patient whose treatment included an IDH1 peptide vaccine. The CDR3 nucleotides read TGTGCCAGCAGCTTAGCGGGCAGGGTGTTAAATCAGCCCCAGCATTTT. Amino acid sequence: CASSLAGRVLNQPQHF.